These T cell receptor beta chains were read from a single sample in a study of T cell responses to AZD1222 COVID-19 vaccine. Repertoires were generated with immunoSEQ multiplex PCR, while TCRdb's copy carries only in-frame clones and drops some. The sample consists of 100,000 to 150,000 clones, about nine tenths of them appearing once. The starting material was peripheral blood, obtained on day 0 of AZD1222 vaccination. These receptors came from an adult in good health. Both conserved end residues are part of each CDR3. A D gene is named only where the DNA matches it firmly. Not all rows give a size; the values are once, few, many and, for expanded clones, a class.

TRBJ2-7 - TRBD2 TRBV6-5 CASSYSLAADF TGTGCCAGCAGTTACAGTCTAGCGGCAGACTTC
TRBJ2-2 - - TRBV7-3 CASRRTRTNGELFF TGTGCCAGCCGACGGACCCGTACGAACGGGGAGCTGTTTTTT
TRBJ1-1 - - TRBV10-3 CATQKGERGPNTEAFF TGTGCCACCCAAAAAGGAGAACGGGGTCCGAACACTGAAGCTTTCTTT
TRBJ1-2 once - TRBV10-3 CAVRDRLANYGYTF TGTGCCGTGCGGGACCGGTTAGCTAACTATGGCTACACCTTC
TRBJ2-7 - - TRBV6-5 CASSRRDLREQYF TGTGCCAGCAGTCGACGGGACTTACGGGAGCAGTACTTC
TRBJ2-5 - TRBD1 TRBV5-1 CASSPDRNQETQYF TGCGCCAGCAGCCCGGACAGGAACCAAGAGACCCAGTACTTC
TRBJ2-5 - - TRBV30 CAWSGQLPQRSRETQYF TGTGCCTGGAGTGGACAGTTACCCCAAAGAAGTAGAGAGACCCAGTACTTC
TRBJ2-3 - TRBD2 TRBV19 CATERGGQDTQYF TGTGCCACCGAGCGGGGGGGCCAAGATACGCAGTATTTT
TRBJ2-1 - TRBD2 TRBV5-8 CASSRGAGGSYNEQFF TGTGCCAGCAGCCGAGGAGCGGGAGGCTCCTACAATGAGCAGTTCTTC
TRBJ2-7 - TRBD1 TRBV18 CASSPPNIQGLGEQYF TGTGCCAGCTCACCACCGAATATACAGGGGCTAGGCGAGCAGTACTTC
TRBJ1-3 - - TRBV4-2 CASSPRIGVSGNTIYF TGTGCCAGCAGCCCCCGGATTGGAGTCTCTGGAAACACCATATATTTT
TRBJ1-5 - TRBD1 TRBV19 CASSSTGGNQPQHF TGTGCCAGTAGTTCGACAGGGGGTAATCAGCCCCAGCATTTT
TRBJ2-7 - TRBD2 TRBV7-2 CASSLGASGRKDEQYF TGTGCCAGCAGCTTAGGGGCTAGCGGGAGGAAAGACGAGCAGTACTTC
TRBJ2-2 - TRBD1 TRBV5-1 CASRPPRQGAGGELFF TGCGCCAGCAGACCTCCCCGACAGGGGGCTGGCGGGGAGCTGTTTTTT
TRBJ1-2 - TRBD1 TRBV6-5 CASSYSGQGTSGYTF TGTGCCAGCAGTTACTCGGGACAGGGGACCTCAGGCTACACCTTC
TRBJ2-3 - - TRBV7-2 CASSPDYNRDTQYF TGTGCCAGCAGCCCAGACTACAATAGAGATACGCAGTATTTT
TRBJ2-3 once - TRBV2 CASSPLGQHSDTQYF TGTGCCAGCAGCCCTCTTGGGCAGCATTCGGATACGCAGTATTTT
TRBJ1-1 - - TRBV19 CATSPRNMNTEAFF TGTGCCACGTCTCCTCGTAACATGAACACTGAAGCTTTCTTT
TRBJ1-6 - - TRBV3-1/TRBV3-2 CASSQETGYNSPLHF TGTGCCAGCAGCCAAGAGACCGGTTATAATTCACCCCTCCACTTT
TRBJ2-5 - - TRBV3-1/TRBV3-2 CASSTLGYETQYF TGTGCCAGCAGCACCCTCGGTTATGAGACCCAGTACTTC
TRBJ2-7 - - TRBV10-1 CASSAPGPSGEQYF TGCGCCAGCAGCGCCCCCGGACCCTCGGGCGAGCAGTACTTC
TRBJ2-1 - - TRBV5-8 CASSPRGFREQFF TGTGCCAGCAGCCCGAGGGGTTTCCGCGAGCAGTTCTTC
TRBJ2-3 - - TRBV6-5 CASTRQHLTDTQYF TGTGCCAGCACGAGACAGCACCTCACAGATACGCAGTATTTT
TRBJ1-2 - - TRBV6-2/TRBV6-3 CASSYQLIYGYTF TGTGCCAGCAGTTACCAACTGATCTATGGCTACACCTTC
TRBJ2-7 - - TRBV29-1 CSVSGTASYEQYF TGCAGCGTTTCCGGGACGGCCTCCTACGAGCAGTACTTC
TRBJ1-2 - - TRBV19 CASSIEGARRPWGYTF TGTGCCAGTAGTATAGAGGGGGCGCGACGACCATGGGGCTACACCTTC
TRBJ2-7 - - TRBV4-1 CASSQDPYLSYEQYF TGCGCCAGCAGCCAAGATCCGTATCTCTCCTACGAGCAGTACTTC
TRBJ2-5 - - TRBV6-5 CASSPEGSQGETQYF TGTGCCAGCAGTCCCGAAGGGTCCCAGGGGGAGACCCAGTACTTC
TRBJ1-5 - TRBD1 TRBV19 CASLTGHLNQPQHF TGTGCCAGCTTGACAGGGCACCTCAATCAGCCCCAGCATTTT
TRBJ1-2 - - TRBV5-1 CASSLDRSWSGYTF TGCGCCAGCAGCTTAGACAGGTCATGGAGTGGCTACACCTTC
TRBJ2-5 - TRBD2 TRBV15 CATSRDRGSGGAQETQYF TGTGCCACCAGCAGAGATAGAGGGAGCGGGGGGGCCCAAGAGACCCAGTACTTC
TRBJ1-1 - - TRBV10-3 CATTPGIFTEAFF TGTGCCACCACCCCAGGGATTTTTACTGAAGCTTTCTTT
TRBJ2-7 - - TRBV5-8 CASSFVRGHEQYF TGTGCCAGCAGCTTTGTCCGGGGGCACGAGCAGTACTTC
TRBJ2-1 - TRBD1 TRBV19 CASSTGTGLGQFF TGTGCCAGTAGTACAGGGACAGGGTTAGGGCAGTTCTTC
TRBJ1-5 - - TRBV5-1 CASSIDSLGNQPQHF TGCGCCAGCAGTATTGACAGTTTGGGCAATCAGCCCCAGCATTTT
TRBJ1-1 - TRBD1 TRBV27 CASSLDRDRTDMNTEAFF TGTGCCAGCAGTTTAGACCGGGACAGGACTGATATGAACACTGAAGCTTTCTTT
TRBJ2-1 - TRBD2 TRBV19 CASRQTSGSLKQFF TGTGCCAGTAGACAGACTAGCGGGAGTTTGAAGCAGTTCTTC
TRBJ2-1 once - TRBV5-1 CASSLTGPQANEQFF TGCGCCAGCAGCTTGACAGGGCCGCAGGCCAATGAGCAGTTCTTC
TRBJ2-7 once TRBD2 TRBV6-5 CASSNNGLAEYEQYF TGTGCCAGCAGCAATAACGGGCTAGCGGAGTACGAGCAGTACTTC
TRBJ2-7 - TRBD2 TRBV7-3 CASSSVAGAYEQYF TGTGCCAGCAGCTCAGTAGCGGGGGCCTACGAGCAGTACTTC
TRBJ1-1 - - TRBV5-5 CASSAVWTEAFF TGTGCCAGCAGCGCCGTTTGGACTGAAGCTTTCTTT
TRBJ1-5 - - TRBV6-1 CASSETMGSNQPQHF TGTGCCAGCAGTGAAACTATGGGGAGCAATCAGCCCCAGCATTTT
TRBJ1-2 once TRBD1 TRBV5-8 CASSFSNRGMLGYTF TGTGCCAGCAGCTTTTCCAACAGGGGAATGCTCGGCTACACCTTC
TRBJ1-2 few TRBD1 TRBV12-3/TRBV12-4 CASRIGTGGGYTF TGTGCCAGCAGAATTGGGACAGGGGGAGGCTACACCTTC
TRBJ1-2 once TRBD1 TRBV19 CASSIGGQGVYGYTF TGTGCCAGTAGTATAGGGGGACAGGGAGTCTATGGCTACACCTTC
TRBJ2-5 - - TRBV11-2 CASSRGVQETQYF TGTGCCAGCAGTCGCGGGGTACAAGAGACCCAGTACTTC
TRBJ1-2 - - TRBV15 CATSRAGVQGYTF TGTGCCACCAGCAGAGCGGGGGTTCAAGGCTACACCTTC
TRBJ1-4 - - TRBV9 CASSVGGLNEKLFF TGTGCCAGCAGCGTAGGGGGGCTAAATGAAAAACTGTTTTTT
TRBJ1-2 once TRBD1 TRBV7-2 CASSPGTGGGLVYGYTF TGTGCCAGCAGCCCCGGGACAGGGGGCGGGTTGGTCTATGGCTACACCTTC
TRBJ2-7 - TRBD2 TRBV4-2 CASSQVQRDPTYEQYF TGTGCCAGCAGCCAAGTGCAGCGGGACCCTACCTACGAGCAGTACTTC
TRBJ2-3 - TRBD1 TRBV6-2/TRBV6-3 CASSYSGTGTQYF TGTGCCAGCAGTTACTCCGGGACAGGTACGCAGTATTTT
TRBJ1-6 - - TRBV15 CATSYGGKNSPLHF TGTGCCACCAGCTACGGGGGAAAGAATTCACCCCTCCACTTT
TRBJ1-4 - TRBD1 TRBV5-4 CASSLQGVGEKLFF TGTGCCAGCAGCTTACAGGGGGTAGGGGAAAAACTGTTTTTT
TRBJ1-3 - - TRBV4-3 CASRATGTANTIYF TGCGCCAGCAGAGCCACCGGGACTGCAAACACCATATATTTT
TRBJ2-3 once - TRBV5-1 CASSRQGSGTADTQYF TGCGCCAGCAGCCGTCAGGGGAGCGGGACGGCAGATACGCAGTATTTT
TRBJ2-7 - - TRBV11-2 CASSSPFEYDRSTYEQYF TGTGCCAGCAGCTCCCCCTTCGAATACGACAGGTCGACCTACGAGCAGTACTTC
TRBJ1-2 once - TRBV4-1 CASSQRQASYGYTF TGCGCCAGCAGCCAACGACAGGCTTCCTATGGCTACACCTTC
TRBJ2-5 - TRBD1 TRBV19 CASSETGGGKTQYF TGTGCCAGTAGCGAGACAGGGGGCGGAAAGACCCAGTACTTC
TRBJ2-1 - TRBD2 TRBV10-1 CASSDSKRGHYNEQFF TGCGCCAGCAGTGATAGTAAGCGGGGGCACTACAATGAGCAGTTCTTC